A single sample gave rise to the 14 T cell receptor beta chains below, sequenced in a study of T cell repertoires in cytomegalovirus infection. Their cognate antigens are unknown. TCRdb itself ran the reads through MiXCR, one entry per CDR3 protein. The sample records hundreds of thousands of distinct CDR3 sequences, approximately 32% being singletons. The sample consisted of cultured CD8+ T cells from PBMCs, taken from culture after CMV antigen stimulation. These receptors were taken from a human donor in good health (CMV status not recorded). Some clones in this sample may be carry-over from other donors' samples.

This clonotype has ten or more counts. The CDR3 region is CASSLVTRADNEQFF. The CDR3 DNA follows: TGTGCCAGCAGCTTAGTGACGCGGGCAGACAATGAGCAGTTCTTC. The chain couples TRBV7-6 to TRBJ2-1; perhaps TRBD2 as D (5 bases). The germline V and J ends were trimmed by 1 base and 5 bases, with 12 bases remaining between them. There are 15 residues in the CDR3. Germline-derived CDR1 and CDR2 are SGHVS and FNYEAQ.

The chain combines TRBV7-9 with TRBJ2-3; the D is unclear. The CDR3 has 18 residues. V lost 3 bases and J lost 0, with 19 bases in between. Looked up from germline, CDR1 is SEHNR and CDR2 is FQNEAQ (reference sequence). CDR3 protein: CASSFTYGLGSSTDTQYF. CDR3 sequence (DNA): TGTGCCAGCAGCTTTACCTATGGCCTGGGATCTAGCACAGATACGCAGTATTTT.

V is TRBV6-8 and J is TRBJ2-5; D is unclear. The V gene's germline CDR1 is MNHGY and CDR2 SAAAGT. V shed 3 bases and J shed 9 bases, with 20 bases lying between them. This CDR3 spans 15 amino acids. This CDR3 reads CASSYVSGRPWPQYF. The CDR3 nucleotides read TGTGCCAGCAGTTATGTTAGTGGCAGGCCCTGGCCCCAGTACTTC.

This clonotype was counted only a few times. This chain connects TRBV7-8 to TRBJ1-5, with TRBD1 as a possible D gene (6 bases). The CDR3 has 15 amino acids. Trimming pared 2 bases from V and 6 bases from J, leaving 14 bases between. In germline, CDR1 is SGHVS, CDR2 FQNEAQ. DNA of the CDR3: TGTGCCAGCAGCTTAATGGGGGGCGCAGGTCAGCCCCAGCATTTT. It is translated as CASSLMGGAGQPQHF.

On this clonotype itself: A much larger clone is a single base away; this may be a read error. V is TRBV7-2 and J is TRBJ2-5, with D tentatively TRBD1 or TRBD2 (6 bases each). Trimming removed 7 bases at V and 5 bases at J, with 17 bases between. Germline CDR1 SGHTA, CDR2 FQGNSA. The CDR3 has 14 residues. The CDR3 spells CASTEKGGFETQYF. The CDR3 DNA reads TGTGCCAGCACCGAAAAGGGGGGCTTCGAGACCCAGTACTTC. Based on the CDR3 plus reference TRBV7-2 and TRBJ2-5, the full variable domain is GAGVSQSPSNKVTEKGKDVELRCDPISGHTALYWYRQSLGQGLEFLIYFQGNSAPDKSGLPSDRFSAERTGGSVSTLTIQRTQQEDSAVYLCASTEKGGFETQYFGPGTRLLVL.

This clonotype was seen repeatedly, ten times or more. The chain is built from TRBV6-1 and TRBJ2-7; TRBD2 aligns across 9 bases. The J segment lost 0 bases and the V segment lost 1 base, leaving 4 bases of the junction unmatched. Germline V CDR1 and CDR2: MNHNS, SASEGT. This CDR3 is 16 amino acids long. The CDR3 bases are TGTGCCAGCAGTGAAGTAGCGGGGGCCTTCTCCTACGAGCAGTACTTC. Protein: CASSEVAGAFSYEQYF.

This clonotype occurred many times. CDR3 protein: CASSPGQTSPLHF. The CDR3 nucleotides read TGTGCCAGCAGCCCCGGACAGACTTCACCCCTCCACTTT. The rearrangement joins TRBV7-2 to TRBJ1-6, with D possibly TRBD1 on 6 matching bases. The CDR3 length is 13 residues. V was pared by 5 bases and J by 9 bases, with 11 bases between. The germline V gene has CDR1 SGHTA and CDR2 FQGNSA.

The rearrangement joins TRBV12-3 or TRBV12-4 to TRBJ2-1, with D possibly matching TRBD2 (6 bases). Trimming shortened V by 7 bases and J by 10 bases, and 20 bases separated the two germline ends. This CDR3 region has 14 residues. CDR3 residues: CASTIGRTNGEQFF. Written as DNA, the CDR3 is TGTGCCAGCACCATTGGGAGGACGAATGGGGAGCAGTTCTTC.

This clonotype was detected many times. The chain uses TRBV7-2 and TRBJ2-5; 10 bases match TRBD1. V dropped 3 bases and J dropped 2; count of bases not matched to a gene: 9. The CDR3 has 17 amino acids. Per germline, CDR1 SGHTA and CDR2 FQGNSA. CDR3 in DNA: TGTGCCAGCAGCTTGGGACAGGGGCGGGTTCCGCAAGAGACCCAGTACTTC. This gives the protein CASSLGQGRVPQETQYF.

This clonotype was recorded many times. The chain employs TRBV10-3 and TRBJ2-1; 12 bases are shared with TRBD2. CDR3 length: 16 amino acids. The J segment lost 9 bases and the V segment lost 7 bases, leaving 13 bases of the junction unmatched. Germline V gene lookup returns CDR1 ENHRY and CDR2 SYGVKD. CDR3 nucleotides: TGTGCCATCACCCTCTCCCTAGCGGGGGGGCAAGGTGAGCAGTTCTTC. Its translation: CAITLSLAGGQGEQFF.

V usage is TRBV28 and J usage is TRBJ2-7; 10 bases line up with TRBD2. The CDR3 length is 16 residues. V trimming: 5 bases; J trimming: 0 bases; junction bases outside the gene matches: 7. Germline V gene data show CDR1 as MDHEN and CDR2 as SYDVKM. DNA of the CDR3: TGTGCCAGCAGTCAGGTTAGCGGGGGGCCCTCCTACGAGCAGTACGTC. Protein: CASSQVSGGPSYEQYV.

The chain is built from TRBV2 and TRBJ1-1; D is undetermined. CDR1 and CDR2 (germline): SNHLY, FYNNEI. Trimming took off 7 bases at V and 6 bases at J, with 15 bases between the two ends. This CDR3 contains 13 residues. The CDR3 DNA sequence: TGTGCCAGCATTACCGGGAGCACCGCTGAAGCTTTCTTT. Its protein product is CASITGSTAEAFF.

This clonotype was recorded many times. This chain connects TRBV7-8 to TRBJ2-5; no clear D gene. The CDR3 length is 13 residues. From germline, CDR1 is SGHVS and CDR2 FQNEAQ. V lost 4 bases and J 5 bases, leaving 11 bases between the germline ends. CDR3 residues: CASSSRFGETQYF. The CDR3, as DNA: TGTGCCAGCAGCTCACGGTTTGGGGAGACCCAGTACTTC.

The chain couples TRBV10-3 to TRBJ2-7, with 7 positions matching TRBD1. The V segment lost 7 bases and the J segment 1 base; nucleotides outside the gene matches: 10. The CDR3 loop spans 15 amino acids. Germline V gene data show CDR1 as ENHRY and CDR2 as SYGVKD. CDR3 sequence (DNA): TGTGCCATCACCTCATCGGGGACAGCATCCTACGAGCAGTACTTC. The encoded protein is CAITSSGTASYEQYF.